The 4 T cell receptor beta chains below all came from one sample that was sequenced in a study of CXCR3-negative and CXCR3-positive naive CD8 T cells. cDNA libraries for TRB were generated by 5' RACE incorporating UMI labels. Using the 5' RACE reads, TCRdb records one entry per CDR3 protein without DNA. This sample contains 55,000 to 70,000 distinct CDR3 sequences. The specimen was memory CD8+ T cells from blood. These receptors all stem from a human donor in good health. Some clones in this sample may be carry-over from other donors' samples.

This CDR3 is CASRLGGLNTEAFF. V gene TRBV27 combines with J gene TRBJ1-1. This CDR3 region has 14 residues. The germline V gene encodes CDR1 MNHEY and CDR2 SMNVEV (reference sequence).

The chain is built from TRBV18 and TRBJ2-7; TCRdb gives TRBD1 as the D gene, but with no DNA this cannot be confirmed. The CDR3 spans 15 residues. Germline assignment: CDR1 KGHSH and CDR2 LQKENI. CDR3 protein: CASSPGDRVSYEQYF.

The CDR3 loop is CSVPSTGDEKLFF. V is TRBV29-1 and J is TRBJ1-4; lacking DNA, the TRBD1 call made by TCRdb goes unchecked. The CDR3 is made up of 13 amino acids. Germline V CDR1 and CDR2: SQVTM, ANQGSEA. Filled out from reference TRBV29-1 and TRBJ1-4, the complete variable domain reads SAVISQKPSRDICQRGTSLTIQCQVDSQVTMMFWYRQQPGQSLTLIATANQGSEATYESGFVIDKFPISRPNLTFSTLTVSNMSPEDSSIYLCSVPSTGDEKLFFGSGTQLSVL.

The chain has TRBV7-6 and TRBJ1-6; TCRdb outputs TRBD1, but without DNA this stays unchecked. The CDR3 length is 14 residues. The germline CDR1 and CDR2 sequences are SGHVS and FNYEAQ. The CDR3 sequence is CASRATTGSSPLHF.